What follows describes a single T cell receptor beta chain. Its antigen is unknown. Other DNA sequences from this sample encode an identical CDR3 as well. Using immunoSEQ multiplex PCR, the repertoire was profiled, and TCRdb retains in-frame clones only, with some absent. The sample carries roughly 40,000 clones, just over 85% recorded once. This entry comes from a study of OX40 agonist ivuxolimab in advanced cancers. Study results and caveats: By week 6 at 0.1 to 3.0 mg/kg, blood CD4+ and CD8+ T cells had expanded clonally. Among the lowest levels of clonal expansion were found in partial responders at 0.1-3.0 mg/kg.

Sequencing used CD4+ or CD8+ T cells sorted from blood, obtained in a trial of the OX40 agonist ivuxolimab. The sequence came from an adult with an advanced solid tumor such as melanoma, head and neck, liver or kidney cancer.

CDR3 sequence reads: CASSNRNTEAFF. For the CDR3, the DNA is TGTGCCAGTAGTAACAGGAACACTGAAGCTTTCTTT. The V call is TRBV19, the J call TRBJ1-1, with unresolved D. The germline V gene encodes CDR1 LNHDA and CDR2 SQIVND (reference sequence). V was shortened by 4 bases and J by 1 base, with 4 bases between the two germline ends. CDR3 length: 12 amino acids.